The next 5 T cell receptor beta chains were all read from a single sample in a study of OX40 agonist ivuxolimab in advanced cancers. The protocol used for the library was the immunoSEQ multiplex PCR assay. The table was pulled from immuneACCESS by TCRdb, which kept in-frame rearrangements only. Such tables lose some clones; where checked, under half of the loss comes from unresolved V genes, and the rest has no known cause. The sample table records 87,000 or so clones; 80% to 90% of these occur just once. Around 1.5% of the sample is taken by the ten largest. This sample comprised CD4+ or CD8+ T cells sorted from blood, obtained in a trial of the OX40 agonist ivuxolimab. The source of these receptors is an adult with an advanced solid tumor such as melanoma, head and neck, liver or kidney cancer.

The chain couples TRBV11-2 to TRBJ2-3, with TRBD2 matching 11 bases. Germline CDR1 and CDR2: SGHAT and FQNNGV. CDR3 length: 16 amino acids. J gave up 0 bases and V 3 bases, and 2 bases lay outside the gene matches. The CDR3 reads CASSFWTSGSTDTQYF. CDR3 DNA sequence: TGTGCCAGCAGCTTCTGGACTAGCGGGAGCACAGATACGCAGTATTTT.

V and J are TRBV9 and TRBJ1-2, with a tentative D call TRBD1 (6 bases). Germline V CDR1 and CDR2: SGDLS, YYNGEE. This CDR3 is built from 15 residues. Trimming shortened V by 2 bases and J by 3 bases, and 14 bases separated the two germline ends. DNA of the CDR3: TGTGCCAGCAGCGTCGGGGGGCTCCCTGACTATGGCTACACCTTC. Protein product: CASSVGGLPDYGYTF.

The chain links TRBV19 to TRBJ1-5; possible D gene TRBD1, 5 bases. V was clipped by 3 bases and J by 0 bases, with 9 bases between them. The length of the CDR3 is 15 residues. The V gene's germline CDR1 is LNHDA and CDR2 SQIVND (reference sequence). The DNA for the CDR3 is TGTGCCAGTAGTATCAGGGAGGATAGCAATCAGCCCCAGCATTTT. Translation gives CASSIREDSNQPQHF.

This chain joins TRBV5-1 and TRBJ2-1, with TRBD2 identical over 15 bases. This CDR3 comprises 18 residues. V gave up 4 bases and J gave up 6 bases; unmatched junction bases: 11. The germline CDR1 and CDR2 sequences are SGHRS and YFSETQ. CDR3 nucleotide sequence: TGCGCCAGCAGCCCACCGGGACTAGCGGGAGGCCCCCCCAATGAGCAGTTCTTC. Amino acid sequence: CASSPPGLAGGPPNEQFF.

The J gene is TRBJ1-1, the V gene TRBV4-3, with D possibly matching TRBD1 (5 bases). V lost 2 bases and J lost 5, with 15 bases in between. CDR3 size: 15 residues. Germline lookup yields CDR1 LGHNA and CDR2 YSLEER. CDR3 sequence: CASSQTPGRGTEAFF. The CDR3 DNA sequence: TGCGCCAGCAGCCAAACCCCTGGGAGGGGAACTGAAGCTTTCTTT.